This is a list of T cell receptor beta chains from one sample in a study of CD8 T cells in ankylosing spondylitis. TCRdb re-called the 5' RACE reads with MiXCR, one entry per CDR3 protein. Altogether around 300,000 distinct CDR3 sequences are present, approximately 10% being singletons, with the ten largest covering around 8.4%. Source material: blood, either unsorted or a sorted T cell fraction (not recorded which). These receptors were obtained from a female donor with ankylosing spondylitis or in good health (not recorded which). The CDR3 runs from the conserved cysteine through the conserved F or W. Each record gives: D gene, J gene, V gene, clone size, CDR3 length, CDR3 DNA, CDR3 protein. D genes are given only for firm matches. Only part of the rows carry a size: once, few, many, or a class if the clone is expanded.

- | TRBJ2-5 | TRBV20-1 | many | 14 | TGCAGTGCTAGAGGGGTCAGGGGACGTGAGACCCAGTACTTC | CSARGVRGRETQYF
- | TRBJ2-6 | TRBV10-3 | - | 16 | TGTGCCATCAGGGATGTTGAACAAACTGGGGCCAACGTCCTGACTTTC | CAIRDVEQTGANVLTF
- | TRBJ2-2 | TRBV19 | - | 15 | TGTGCCAGCACCTCCCGGGCCCCATATACCGGGGAGCTGTTTTTT | CASTSRAPYTGELFF
- | TRBJ1-1 | TRBV28 | few | 11 | TGTGCCAGCAGTTTGCATGGCGAAGCTTTCTTT | CASSLHGEAFF
- | TRBJ2-1 | TRBV7-3 | few | 13 | TGTGCCAGCAGCTTTGGGGGTGGGTATGAGCAGTTCTTC | CASSFGGGYEQFF
- | TRBJ2-7 | TRBV6-2/TRBV6-3 | - | 16 | TGTGCCAGCAGTTACTCGAAGACCTCCAATGACCGGGAGCAGTACTTC | CASSYSKTSNDREQYF
TRBD1 | TRBJ2-4 | TRBV12-3/TRBV12-4 | many | 16 | TGTGCCAGCAGTTTATCGAACCGGGACAGGGGAAACATTCAGTACTTC | CASSLSNRDRGNIQYF
- | TRBJ2-2 | TRBV19 | many | 16 | TGTGCCAGTAGTTGGGGAGCTCTACGGGGCACCGGGGAGCTGTTTTTT | CASSWGALRGTGELFF
TRBD1 | TRBJ2-1 | TRBV5-1 | - | 15 | TGCGCCAGCAGCGAGACAGGGGTTTCCTACAATGAGCAGTTCTTC | CASSETGVSYNEQFF
TRBD2 | TRBJ2-7 | TRBV7-2 | many | 15 | TGTGCCAGCAGCCCGATTAGCGGGACCCACTACGAGCAGTACTTC | CASSPISGTHYEQYF
- | TRBJ2-2 | TRBV5-1 | - | 16 | TGCGCCAGCAGCCCTATGACGAATTTGAACACCGGGGAGCTGTTTTTT | CASSPMTNLNTGELFF
- | TRBJ2-7 | TRBV6-1 | many | 14 | TGTGCCAGCATCGTCAGGGATGGCTCCTACGAGCAGTACTTC | CASIVRDGSYEQYF
- | TRBJ1-5 | TRBV7-2 | many | 13 | TGTGCCAGCACGAAAGGGGGCAATCAGCCCCAGCATTTT | CASTKGGNQPQHF
TRBD1 | TRBJ1-1 | TRBV12-3/TRBV12-4 | many | 15 | TGTGCCAGCAGTACCCAAAACACAGGGGACACTGAAGCTTTCTTT | CASSTQNTGDTEAFF
TRBD2 | TRBJ2-5 | TRBV20-1 | - | 15 | TGCAGTGCTAGAGGCGCTAGCGGAAACCAAGAGACCCAGTACTTC | CSARGASGNQETQYF
- | TRBJ2-6 | TRBV27 | few | 19 | TGTGCCAGCACCTTAGGGCCCTGGGGAAGGATCTCTGGGGCCAACGTCCTGACTTTC | CASTLGPWGRISGANVLTF
- | TRBJ1-6 | TRBV11-2 | many | 18 | TGTGCCAGCAGCTTCCGACAGGCGAGAAGCTCCTATAATTCACCCCTCCACTTT | CASSFRQARSSYNSPLHF
- | TRBJ1-1 | TRBV12-3/TRBV12-4 | many | 14 | TGTGCCAGCAGTTTCACAGGGTCTCACACTGAAGCTTTCTTT | CASSFTGSHTEAFF
- | TRBJ1-6 | TRBV7-2 | many | 14 | TGTGCCAGCAGCTTAGACTTCTATAATTCACCCCTCCACTTT | CASSLDFYNSPLHF
TRBD2 | TRBJ2-3 | TRBV5-4 | - | 13 | TGTGCCAGCAGCTTGACTTTAGCGGGTACGCAGTATTTT | CASSLTLAGTQYF
- | TRBJ2-1 | TRBV6-5 | few | 17 | TGTGCCAGCAGTTACAGTGTCGCGTCTAGCGAGGACAATGAGCAGTTCTTC | CASSYSVASSEDNEQFF
- | TRBJ2-2 | TRBV5-1 | many | 14 | TGCGCCAGCAGCTACGCGGCAACTGCGGGGGAGCTGTTTTTT | CASSYAATAGELFF
TRBD2 | TRBJ2-7 | TRBV20-1 | - | 15 | TGCAGTGCTAGTATCCTAGCGGGGGCCTCCTACGAGCAGTACTTC | CSASILAGASYEQYF
TRBD1 | TRBJ2-3 | TRBV28 | many | 18 | TGTGCCAGCAGTCCATGGACAGGATCCTACTCTAGCACAGATACGCAGTATTTT | CASSPWTGSYSSTDTQYF
- | TRBJ2-5 | TRBV7-8 | many | 12 | TGTGCCAGCCGGCGGCAGCAAGAGACCCAGTACTTC | CASRRQQETQYF
- | TRBJ1-2 | TRBV12-3/TRBV12-4 | few | 13 | TGTGCCAGCAGTTTAGGCGAGGATTATGGCTACACCTTC | CASSLGEDYGYTF
- | TRBJ1-5 | TRBV20-1 | many | 13 | TGCAGTGCTAGTAATCCGGCGAATCAGCCCCAGCATTTT | CSASNPANQPQHF
- | TRBJ2-1 | TRBV7-9 | many | 12 | TGTGCCAGCAGCTTAGTCTTGGGTGAGCAGTTCTTC | CASSLVLGEQFF
- | TRBJ2-6 | TRBV4-3 | few | 17 | TGCGCCAGCAGCCAAGTCGGCGGTGGGACCGGGGCCAACGTCCTGACTTTC | CASSQVGGGTGANVLTF
TRBD1 | TRBJ2-7 | TRBV12-3/TRBV12-4 | - | 17 | TGTGCCAGCAGCCCGAAACAACCGGGACAGGGTGTGGACGAGCAGTACTTC | CASSPKQPGQGVDEQYF
- | TRBJ2-5 | TRBV28 | many | 14 | TGTGCCAGCAGTCCCGGACTACGCTTGGAGACCCAGTACTTC | CASSPGLRLETQYF
- | TRBJ2-4 | TRBV4-2 | many | 16 | TGTGCCAGCAGCCAGATCGGAGGGCAGGGCGAAAACATTCAGTACTTC | CASSQIGGQGENIQYF
- | TRBJ2-3 | TRBV6-1 | - | 16 | TGTGCCAGCAGTGACCGGGTTCCCCAGGGGCCAGATACGCAGTATTTT | CASSDRVPQGPDTQYF
TRBD1 | TRBJ2-3 | TRBV20-1 | - | 15 | TGCAGTGCTAGCCCGACAGGGAACACCGCAGATACGCAGTATTTT | CSASPTGNTADTQYF
- | TRBJ1-1 | TRBV20-1 | many | 11 | TGCAGTGCTAAGGGGGACACTGAAGCTTTCTTT | CSAKGDTEAFF
- | TRBJ2-1 | TRBV5-1 | few | 15 | TGCGCCAGCAGCTTGGGGTGGCAGGGAGACAATGAGCAGTTCTTC | CASSLGWQGDNEQFF
- | TRBJ1-2 | TRBV7-9 | - | 16 | TGTGCCAGCAGCTTAGCATCCAGCCCAGGTGCGACTGGCTACACCTTC | CASSLASSPGATGYTF
TRBD1 | TRBJ1-4 | TRBV28 | many | 13 | TGTGCCAGCAGTCCGATCTCCGGGACAGGACTGTTTTTT | CASSPISGTGLFF
TRBD1 | TRBJ2-3 | TRBV2 | few | 16 | TGTGCCAGCAGCGATACCGGGACAGGGATCACAGATACGCAGTATTTT | CASSDTGTGITDTQYF